This T cell receptor (beta chain) derives from a study of blood T cells in healthy people across ages. Study conclusions and caveats: The long-lived group displayed more naive CD4+ cells, plus higher diversity, than the aged donors did. Across the age range, TCR beta diversity per million T cells fell in a roughly linear way.

Then a second PCR, running about 7 to 11 cycles, was carried out with a sample-barcoded 5' primer and a J-beta primer mix. TCRdb independently ran MiXCR on the 5' RACE reads; one entry per CDR3 protein. The profile shows more than 1,000,000 distinct CDR3 sequences, around 27% of them singletons. The germline CDR1 and CDR2 sequences are SGHTA and FQGNSA. The CDR3 is made up of 15 amino acids. The ends were cut back, 6 bases at V and 5 bases at J, with 17 bases in the middle. This clonotype was picked up a small number of times. What it binds is not known. In addition, the sample was reused for a study of T cells of mothers and their children. From that second work: Added by the second PCR's M1S primer were sample barcodes and 2-4 random nucleotides. TCR recombination output is shaped by thymic selection similarly in related and unrelated pairs.

This sequence was found in a girl aged 2 to 10 in good health. The sequencing sample was made of blood. This chain uses TRBV7-2 with TRBJ2-1, with D possibly being TRBD2 (6 bases). The CDR3 region is CASSFAGTPNNEQFF. The CDR3 DNA reads TGTGCCAGCAGTTTTGCCGGGACTCCTAACAATGAGCAGTTCTTC. The variable domain in full, with the rest retrieved from reference TRBV7-2 and TRBJ2-1, is GAGVSQSPSNKVTEKGKDVELRCDPISGHTALYWYRQSLGQGLEFLIYFQGNSAPDKSGLPSDRFSAERTGGSVSTLTIQRTQQEDSAVYLCASSFAGTPNNEQFFGPGTRLTVL.